These T cell receptor beta chains were read from a single sample in a study of blood T cell repertoires in COVID-19. Clones were read by immunoSEQ multiplex PCR, and TCRdb kept only the in-frame ones, dropping some. This table has around 46,000 clones, around four fifths appearing once. Sequenced sample: peripheral blood. These receptors originate from a man between 40 and 49 years old with acute or convalescent COVID-19. The CDR3 runs from the conserved cysteine through the conserved F or W. The order of the fields is D gene, V gene, J gene, clone size, CDR3 DNA, CDR3 protein. D genes are given only for firm matches. Not all rows give a size; the values are once, few, many and, for expanded clones, a class.

>TRBD1|TRBV23-1|TRBJ1-6|NA
TGCGCCAGCACCTTAAGGCCAGGACAGGGGGCCTGCGATTCACCCCTCCACTTT
CASTLRPGQGACDSPLHF
>TRBD1|TRBV10-3|TRBJ2-1|few
TGTGCCATCGGTTGGGACAGGGTGAATTACAATGAGCAGTTCTTC
CAIGWDRVNYNEQFF
>NA|TRBV24-1|TRBJ2-6|NA
TGTGCCACCAGTGCCTCTATCCCGGGACACAGTTCTGGGGCCAACGTCCTGACTTTC
CATSASIPGHSSGANVLTF
>NA|TRBV10-3|TRBJ2-1|NA
TGTGCCATCAGTGTATCCGCGGGGAGCTCCTACAATGAGCAGTTCTTC
CAISVSAGSSYNEQFF
>NA|TRBV14|TRBJ1-2|once
TGTGCCAGCAGCCAGGGCGGGGGCCGTAACTATGGCTACACCTTC
CASSQGGGRNYGYTF
>NA|TRBV18|TRBJ1-1|NA
TGTGCCAGCTCACCCTCCGCGCAGGGGAACACTGAAGCTTTCTTT
CASSPSAQGNTEAFF
>NA|TRBV7-9|TRBJ2-3|NA
TGTGCCAGTACTAGCACGAGAACCACAGATACGCAGTATTTT
CASTSTRTTDTQYF
>TRBD2|TRBV30|TRBJ2-7|NA
TGTGCCGTCCGGGGGGGTACCTACGAGCAGTACTTC
CAVRGGTYEQYF
>NA|TRBV11-1|TRBJ2-5|NA
TGTGCCAGCAGCTTAGGCTTGGAGACCCAAGAGACCCAGTACTTC
CASSLGLETQETQYF
>TRBD2|TRBV10-1|TRBJ2-3|NA
TGCGCCAGTTCTCCACTAGCGGGGGGGCTGGGAACAGATACGCAGTATTTT
CASSPLAGGLGTDTQYF
>NA|TRBV2|TRBJ2-7|once
TGTGCCAGCAGAGAGCAGGGAATCTCCTACGAGCAGTACTTC
CASREQGISYEQYF
>NA|TRBV5-4|TRBJ1-6|NA
TGTGCCAGCAGCCGGCGAAACTTCCAGGGTCCGTCACCCCTCCACTTT
CASSRRNFQGPSPLHF
>NA|TRBV9|TRBJ1-2|NA
TGTGCCAGCAGTGACCTCAGGGGAGCTGGCTACACCTTC
CASSDLRGAGYTF
>TRBD1|TRBV6-2/TRBV6-3|TRBJ2-3|NA
TGTGCCAGCAGTTACTTCGGACAGGGGAGGATAGCAGATACGCAGTATTTT
CASSYFGQGRIADTQYF
>NA|TRBV5-6|TRBJ1-4|NA
TGTGCCAGCAGCTCCGCAACTAATGAAAAACTGTTTTTT
CASSSATNEKLFF
>NA|TRBV29-1|TRBJ1-2|NA
TGCAGCGTTGAGGGCAGGGCGGGGGGTAACTATGGCTACACCTTC
CSVEGRAGGNYGYTF
>TRBD2|TRBV2|TRBJ2-7|medium-sized
TGTGCCAGCAGTGATGGCGGGGGGTTCGCCTACGAGCAGTACTTC
CASSDGGGFAYEQYF
>NA|TRBV19|TRBJ1-1|NA
TGTGCCAGTAGTATAGTCACGGGAACTGAAGCTTTCTTT
CASSIVTGTEAFF
>TRBD1|TRBV13|TRBJ1-2|NA
TGTGCCAGCAGCGCGACAGGGGGCTATGGCTACACCTTC
CASSATGGYGYTF
>TRBD2|TRBV2|TRBJ2-4|NA
TGTGCCAGCAGTGACGTAACGGGGGGGCGCGGAAACATTCAGTACTTC
CASSDVTGGRGNIQYF
>TRBD1|TRBV23-1|TRBJ1-5|NA
TGCGCCAGCAGTCAATCTGGGGACAGGGTTTGGGGGTATCAGCCCCAGCATTTT
CASSQSGDRVWGYQPQHF
>NA|TRBV5-1|TRBJ1-1|NA
TGCGCCAGCAGCTTGGAAAGAGTTGAAGCTTTCTTT
CASSLERVEAFF
>NA|TRBV29-1|TRBJ2-3|NA
TGCAGCGCGAGACAGACTAGCACAGATACGCAGTATTTT
CSARQTSTDTQYF
>NA|TRBV7-2|TRBJ1-3|NA
TGTGCCAGCAGCTTAGTAACAGCTTTCCGCGGAAACACCATATATTTT
CASSLVTAFRGNTIYF
>NA|TRBV12-3/TRBV12-4|TRBJ2-7|NA
TGTGCCAGCAGTCGACTATACGAGCAGTACTTC
CASSRLYEQYF
>NA|TRBV19|TRBJ1-2|NA
TGTGCCAGTAGTAGAACAGGGAAATCGAACTATGGCTACACCTTC
CASSRTGKSNYGYTF
>TRBD2|TRBV5-1|TRBJ2-3|NA
TGCGCCAGCAGCTTGTGGGGGGGGAACCTCGGGACAGATACGCAGTATTTT
CASSLWGGNLGTDTQYF
>NA|TRBV24-1|TRBJ1-4|once
TGTGCCACCTTCATGGCAGGGATTAGAGAAAAACTGTTTTTT
CATFMAGIREKLFF
>TRBD2|TRBV7-2|TRBJ2-7|NA
TGTGCCAGCAGCGTAGCTAGCGGGGGGACCTACGAGCAGTACTTC
CASSVASGGTYEQYF
>NA|TRBV7-8|TRBJ1-1|NA
TGTGCCAGCAGCACCAACAGGGTCGGAGCTTTCTTT
CASSTNRVGAFF
>NA|TRBV9|TRBJ1-1|few
TGTGCCAGCAGCGTAGGCCCAGTAGTGGACAGAGTGAACACTGAAGCTTTCTTT
CASSVGPVVDRVNTEAFF
>TRBD2|TRBV6-6|TRBJ2-7|once
TGTGCCAGCAGCCCGAGTGGGGGACTAGCGGTTCGCAAGCAGTACTTC
CASSPSGGLAVRKQYF
>NA|TRBV7-9|TRBJ1-2|NA
TGTGCCAGCAGCTCGGGCAGGGAGGGGGGCTACACCTTC
CASSSGREGGYTF
>NA|TRBV5-1|TRBJ1-1|NA
TGCGCCAGCAGCGCCGGACAGCAGAACACTGAAGCTTTCTTT
CASSAGQQNTEAFF
>NA|TRBV3-1/TRBV3-2|TRBJ2-5|NA
TGTGCCAGCAGCCCACCCCGGTCGCGGCTGCAAGAGACCCAGTACTTC
CASSPPRSRLQETQYF
>NA|TRBV5-5|TRBJ2-3|few
TGTGCCAGCAGCTTTAACACATATACGCAGTATTTT
CASSFNTYTQYF
>TRBD1|TRBV9|TRBJ2-1|NA
TGTGCCAGCAGCACGGGGACAGACAATGAGCAGTTCTTC
CASSTGTDNEQFF
>TRBD2|TRBV4-2|TRBJ2-1|NA
TGTGCCAGCATCTGGCGGGGGACTAGCAGTATCTTC
CASIWRGTSSIF
>NA|TRBV5-1|TRBJ2-6|NA
TGCGCCAGCAGCTTGGCAGGATCGGGGTTCGCTGGGGCCAACGTCCTGACTTTC
CASSLAGSGFAGANVLTF
>TRBD2|TRBV11-2|TRBJ2-1|NA
TGTGCCAGCAGCTCAAAGCGGGGGGGCCCGAATGAGCAGTTCTTC
CASSSKRGGPNEQFF
>NA|TRBV30|TRBJ1-4|NA
TGTGCCTGGAGTGGGTACGGAGTGGATGAAAAACTGTTTTTT
CAWSGYGVDEKLFF
>TRBD1|TRBV5-1|TRBJ1-1|NA
TGCGCCAGCAGCTTGGCAGGGACAGTGAACACTGAAGCTTTCTTT
CASSLAGTVNTEAFF
>NA|TRBV7-8|TRBJ1-2|NA
TGTGCCAGCAGCTTTACCCGGACAGATTACTATGGCTACACCTTC
CASSFTRTDYYGYTF